This TCR beta chain was sequenced during a study of cytomegalovirus exposure and HLA in healthy donors. Across the study: The 95 to 150 validation repertoires used the same platform as the 666 first-cohort repertoires, a later analysis reported. Points from the study as a whole: The authors listed approximately 150 TCR beta chains as cytomegalovirus-associated. Most TCR sequences were seen very rarely across donors, but some public TCRs occurred in many. According to a subsequent analysis, TCR clusters identified in the first cohort showed a tendency to co-occur across the approximately 130 validation repertoires.

The protocol was immunoSEQ multiplex PCR, while the TCRdb copy is restricted to in-frame clones and leaves out a portion. The sample has 200,000 or so clones, 84% seen once; the top ten hold roughly 7.5%. From germline, CDR1 is WNHNN and CDR2 SYGVQD (reference sequence). V dropped 7 bases and J dropped 0 bases, with 10 bases sitting between them. The CDR3 is made up of 14 amino acids. On this clone: What it binds is unknown.

This clonotype originated in a man younger than 35 in good health and CMV-seropositive. V gene TRBV10-1 combines with J gene TRBJ1-5; unclear D gene. Sequenced input: PBMCs. The CDR3 loop reads CASIKFYSNQPQHF. The CDR3 coding sequence is TGCGCCAGCATAAAGTTCTATAGCAATCAGCCCCAGCATTTT.